This is a list of T cell receptor beta chains from one sample in a study of siplizumab effects on memory and regulatory T cells. Measured with immunoSEQ multiplex PCR; TCRdb has only the in-frame clones, and not every one. Here the sample spans around 94,000 clones, 90% to 95% being singletons. The material sequenced was CD4+ T cells sorted from blood. The receptor set was obtained from a human donor in good health. The CDR3 runs from the conserved cysteine through the conserved F or W. The order of the fields is D gene, V gene, J gene, CDR3 length, clone size, CDR3 protein, CDR3 DNA. A D gene is named only where the DNA matches it firmly. Size values are once, few and many counts, or a class for expanded clones, and some rows have none.

>.|TRBV19|TRBJ2-1|16|.
CASSISPGVTYNEQFF
TGTGCCAGTAGTATCTCACCGGGGGTGACCTACAATGAGCAGTTCTTC
>TRBD2|TRBV2|TRBJ2-2|16|.
CASETRLAGTTGELFF
TGTGCCAGCGAAACTCGACTAGCGGGTACCACCGGGGAGCTGTTTTTT
>TRBD2|TRBV30|TRBJ2-7|14|.
CAYYLPTSGYEQYF
TGTGCCTACTATTTACCGACTAGCGGCTACGAGCAGTACTTC
>.|TRBV2|TRBJ1-5|14|.
CASSDSTFNQPQHF
TGTGCCAGCAGTGACAGCACATTCAATCAGCCCCAGCATTTT
>TRBD2|TRBV11-2|TRBJ2-7|15|.
CASSVRLAGVYEQYF
TGTGCCAGCAGCGTCAGACTAGCGGGAGTCTACGAGCAGTACTTC
>.|TRBV2|TRBJ2-6|14|.
CARHRASGANVLTF
TGTGCCAGACACAGGGCCTCTGGGGCCAACGTCCTGACTTTC
>.|TRBV7-2|TRBJ2-7|13|.
CASSYRGGDEQYF
TGTGCCAGCAGCTATAGGGGTGGCGACGAGCAGTACTTC
>TRBD1|TRBV7-6|TRBJ2-1|13|.
CASSRVQGHEQFF
TGTGCCAGCAGTAGGGTACAGGGGCATGAGCAGTTCTTC
>.|TRBV28|TRBJ2-1|13|once
CASSLGAEYFQFF
TGTGCCAGCAGTTTAGGAGCGGAGTATTTCCAGTTCTTC
>.|TRBV18|TRBJ2-7|14|.
CASSPDRTSYEQYF
TGTGCCAGCTCACCGGACAGAACCTCCTACGAGCAGTACTTC
>.|TRBV5-1|TRBJ1-2|13|.
CASSLTEAYGYTF
TGCGCCAGCAGTCTGACAGAAGCCTATGGCTACACCTTC
>.|TRBV11-3|TRBJ2-2|14|.
CASSRGGATGELFF
TGTGCCAGCAGTAGGGGTGGGGCCACCGGGGAGCTGTTTTTT
>.|TRBV4-2|TRBJ2-5|14|.
CASSQDISGETQYF
TGTGCCAGCAGCCAAGATATATCCGGAGAGACCCAGTACTTC
>.|TRBV7-6|TRBJ2-7|12|.
CASSLVVSEQYF
TGTGCCAGCAGCTTAGTAGTCAGCGAGCAGTACTTC
>.|TRBV5-1|TRBJ2-1|15|.
CASSLEYTSYNEQFF
TGCGCCAGCAGCTTGGAATATACATCCTACAATGAGCAGTTCTTC
>TRBD2|TRBV5-1|TRBJ2-7|14|.
CASVPVAGSYEQYF
TGCGCCAGCGTTCCGGTAGCGGGATCCTACGAGCAGTACTTC
>TRBD1|TRBV25-1|TRBJ2-2|13|.
CASSVTGIGELFF
TGTGCCAGCAGTGTGACAGGGATCGGGGAGCTGTTTTTT
>TRBD1|TRBV5-1|TRBJ1-1|15|.
CASSLDRGGGTEAFF
TGCGCCAGCAGCTTGGACAGGGGCGGGGGCACTGAAGCTTTCTTT
>.|TRBV4-1|TRBJ2-3|15|.
CASSQGPGGTDTQYF
TGCGCCAGCAGCCAAGGTCCAGGGGGCACAGATACGCAGTATTTT
>.|TRBV27|TRBJ2-2|13|.
CASSPIGTGELFF
TGTGCCAGCAGTCCGATAGGAACCGGGGAGCTGTTTTTT
>TRBD2|TRBV27|TRBJ2-1|14|.
CASSRGGPHNEQFF
TGTGCCAGCAGTAGGGGAGGGCCGCACAATGAGCAGTTCTTC
>TRBD1|TRBV30|TRBJ1-3|14|.
CARFTGAPGNTIYF
TGTGCCCGATTTACAGGGGCGCCTGGAAACACCATATATTTT
>TRBD1|TRBV18|TRBJ1-1|13|.
CASQEDRDAEAFF
TGTGCCAGCCAAGAGGACAGGGACGCTGAAGCTTTCTTT
>TRBD2|TRBV7-3|TRBJ2-1|16|.
CASSLFAGGPGNEQFF
TGTGCCAGCAGCTTATTCGCGGGAGGGCCGGGCAATGAGCAGTTCTTC
>.|TRBV5-1|TRBJ2-7|15|.
CASSSSDGPSYEQYF
TGCGCCAGCAGCTCCTCGGACGGTCCGTCCTACGAGCAGTACTTC
>TRBD2|TRBV11-2|TRBJ2-7|15|.
CASSRGMGGGYEQYF
TGTGCCAGCAGCCGGGGTATGGGCGGGGGCTACGAGCAGTACTTC